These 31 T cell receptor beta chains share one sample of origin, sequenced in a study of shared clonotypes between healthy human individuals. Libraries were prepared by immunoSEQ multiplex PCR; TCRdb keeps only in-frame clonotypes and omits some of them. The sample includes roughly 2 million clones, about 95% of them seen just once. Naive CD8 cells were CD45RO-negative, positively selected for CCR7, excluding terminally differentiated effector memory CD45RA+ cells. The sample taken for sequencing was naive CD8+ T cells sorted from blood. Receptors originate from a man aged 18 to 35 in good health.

The CDR3 region is CASSTGTTYQPQHF. The CDR3 coding sequence is TGTGCCAGTAGTACAGGGACAACCTATCAGCCCCAGCATTTT. The gene calls are TRBV19 and TRBJ1-5, with D perhaps matching TRBD1 (6 bases). V lost 4 bases, J lost 5 bases, and 12 bases lay in between. The CDR3 is 14 residues long. In germline, CDR1 is LNHDA, CDR2 SQIVND (reference sequence).

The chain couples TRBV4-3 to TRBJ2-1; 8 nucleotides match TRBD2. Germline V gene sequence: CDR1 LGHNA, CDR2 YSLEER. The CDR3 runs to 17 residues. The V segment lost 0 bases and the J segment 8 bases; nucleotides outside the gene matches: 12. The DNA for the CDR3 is TGCGCCAGCAGCCAAGACCCGGCCGGGACTAGTAACGATGAGCAGTTCTTC. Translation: CASSQDPAGTSNDEQFF.

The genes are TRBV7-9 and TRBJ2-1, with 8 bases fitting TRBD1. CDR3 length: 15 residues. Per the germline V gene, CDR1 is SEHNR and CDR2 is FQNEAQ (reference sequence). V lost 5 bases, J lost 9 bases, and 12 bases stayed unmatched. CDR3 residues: CASSPTDRAFSEQFF. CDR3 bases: TGTGCCAGCAGCCCTACGGACAGGGCATTTAGTGAGCAGTTCTTC.

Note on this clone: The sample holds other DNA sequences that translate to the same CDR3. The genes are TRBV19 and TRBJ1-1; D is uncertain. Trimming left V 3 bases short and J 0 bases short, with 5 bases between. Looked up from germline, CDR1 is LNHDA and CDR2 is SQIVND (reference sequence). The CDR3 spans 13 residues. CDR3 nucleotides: TGTGCCAGTAGTATTCAGATGAACACTGAAGCTTTCTTT. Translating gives CASSIQMNTEAFF.

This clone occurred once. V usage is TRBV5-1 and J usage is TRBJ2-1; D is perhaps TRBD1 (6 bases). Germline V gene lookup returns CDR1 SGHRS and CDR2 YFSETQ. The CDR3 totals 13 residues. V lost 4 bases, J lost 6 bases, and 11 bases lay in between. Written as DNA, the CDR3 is TGCGCCAGCAGCGTCAGGGGTGGCAATGAGCAGTTCTTC. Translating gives CASSVRGGNEQFF. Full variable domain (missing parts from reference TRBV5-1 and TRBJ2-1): KAGVTQTPRYLIKTRGQQVTLSCSPISGHRSVSWYQQTPGQGLQFLFEYFSETQRNKGNFPGRFSGRQFSNSRSEMNVSTLELGDSALYLCASSVRGGNEQFFGPGTRLTVL.

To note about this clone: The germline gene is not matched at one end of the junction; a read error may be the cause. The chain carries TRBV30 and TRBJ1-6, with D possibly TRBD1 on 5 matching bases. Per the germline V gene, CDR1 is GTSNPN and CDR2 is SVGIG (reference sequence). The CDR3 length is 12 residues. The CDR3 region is CAWSGRLQATNF. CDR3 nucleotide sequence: TGTGCCTGGAGTGGACGACTACAGGCGACCAACTTT. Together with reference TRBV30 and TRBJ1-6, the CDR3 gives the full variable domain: SQTIHQWPATLVQPVGSPLSLECTVEGTSNPNLYWYRQAAGRGLQLLFYSVGIGQISSEVPQNLSASRPQDRQFILSSKKLLLSDSGFYLCAWSGRLQATNFGNGTRLTVT.

The CDR3 DNA follows: TGTGCCAGCAGCGAGTACCCGACTAGCGGGAGTTACGAGCAGTACTTC. It encodes CASSEYPTSGSYEQYF. The rearrangement joins TRBV9 to TRBJ2-7; 12 bases are a match to TRBD2. The germline CDR1 and CDR2 sequences are SGDLS and YYNGEE. The CDR3 has 16 amino acids. With 3 bases clipped from V and 4 bases from J, the junction kept 8 bases outside the gene matches.

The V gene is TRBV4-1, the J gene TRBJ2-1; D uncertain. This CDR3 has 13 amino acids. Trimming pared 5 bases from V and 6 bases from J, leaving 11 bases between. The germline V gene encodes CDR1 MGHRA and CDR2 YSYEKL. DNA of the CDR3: TGCGCCAGCAGCGCCCCCGAGAGCAATGAGCAGTTCTTC. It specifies CASSAPESNEQFF.

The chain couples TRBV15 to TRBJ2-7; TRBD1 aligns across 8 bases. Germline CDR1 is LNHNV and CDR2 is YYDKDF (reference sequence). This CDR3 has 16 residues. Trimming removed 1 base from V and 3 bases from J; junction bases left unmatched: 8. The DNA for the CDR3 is TGTGCCACCAGCAGAGCCCCGGGACAGGCATACTACGAGCAGTACTTC. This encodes CATSRAPGQAYYEQYF.

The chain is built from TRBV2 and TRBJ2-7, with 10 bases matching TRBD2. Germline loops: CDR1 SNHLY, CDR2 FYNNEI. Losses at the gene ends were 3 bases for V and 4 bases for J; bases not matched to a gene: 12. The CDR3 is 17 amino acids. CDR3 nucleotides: TGTGCCAGCAGTGATGCGGCCCAACTAGCGGGGCGTTACGAGCAGTACTTC. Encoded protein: CASSDAAQLAGRYEQYF.

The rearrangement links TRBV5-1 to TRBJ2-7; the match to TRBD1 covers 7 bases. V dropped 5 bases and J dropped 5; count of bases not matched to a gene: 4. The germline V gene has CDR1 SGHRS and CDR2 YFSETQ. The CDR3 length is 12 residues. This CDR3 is CASRGGLHEQYF. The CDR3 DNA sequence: TGCGCCAGCAGAGGGGGCCTCCACGAGCAGTACTTC.

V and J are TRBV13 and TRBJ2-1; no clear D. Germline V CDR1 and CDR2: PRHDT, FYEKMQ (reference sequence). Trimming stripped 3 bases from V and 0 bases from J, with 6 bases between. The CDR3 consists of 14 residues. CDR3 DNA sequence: TGTGCCAGCAGCTTTGGGGTCTCCTACAATGAGCAGTTCTTC. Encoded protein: CASSFGVSYNEQFF.

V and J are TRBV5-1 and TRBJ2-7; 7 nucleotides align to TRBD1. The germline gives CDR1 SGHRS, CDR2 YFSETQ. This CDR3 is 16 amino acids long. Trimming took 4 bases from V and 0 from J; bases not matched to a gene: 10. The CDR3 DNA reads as TGCGCCAGCAGCCGGAGGACAGGTCTTCTCTCCTACGAGCAGTACTTC. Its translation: CASSRRTGLLSYEQYF.

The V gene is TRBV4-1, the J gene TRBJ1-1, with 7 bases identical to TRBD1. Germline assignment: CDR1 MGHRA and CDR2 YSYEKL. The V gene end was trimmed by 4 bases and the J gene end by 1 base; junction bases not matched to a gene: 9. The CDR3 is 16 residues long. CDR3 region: CASSLIPGTENTEAFF. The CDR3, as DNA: TGCGCCAGCAGCCTCATACCAGGGACAGAGAACACTGAAGCTTTCTTT.

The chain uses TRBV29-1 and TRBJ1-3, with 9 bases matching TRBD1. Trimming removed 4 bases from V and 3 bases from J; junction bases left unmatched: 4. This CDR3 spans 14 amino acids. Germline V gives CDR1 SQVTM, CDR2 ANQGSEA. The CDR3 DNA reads TGCAGCGTTGTTGACAGGGGGAATGGAAACACCATATATTTT. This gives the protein CSVVDRGNGNTIYF.

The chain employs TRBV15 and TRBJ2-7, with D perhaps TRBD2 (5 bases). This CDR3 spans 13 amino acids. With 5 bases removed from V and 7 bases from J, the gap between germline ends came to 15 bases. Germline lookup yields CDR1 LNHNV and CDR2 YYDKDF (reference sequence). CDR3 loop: CATSANIPGEQYF. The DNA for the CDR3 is TGTGCCACCAGCGCGAATATTCCGGGGGAGCAGTACTTC.

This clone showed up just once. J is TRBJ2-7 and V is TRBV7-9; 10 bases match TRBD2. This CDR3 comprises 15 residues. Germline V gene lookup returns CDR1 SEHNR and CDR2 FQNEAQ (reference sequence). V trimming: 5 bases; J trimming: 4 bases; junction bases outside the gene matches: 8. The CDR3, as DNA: TGTGCCAGCAGCGTAGGGCCTAGCGGGAGTTACGAGCAGTACTTC. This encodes CASSVGPSGSYEQYF.

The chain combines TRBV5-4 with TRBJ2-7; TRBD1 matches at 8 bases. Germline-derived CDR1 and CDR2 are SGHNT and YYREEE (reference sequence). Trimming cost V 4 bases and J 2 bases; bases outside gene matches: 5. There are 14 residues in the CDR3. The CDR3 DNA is TGTGCCAGCAGCCCCCGGGACAGGCCCTACGAGCAGTACTTC. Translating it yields CASSPRDRPYEQYF.

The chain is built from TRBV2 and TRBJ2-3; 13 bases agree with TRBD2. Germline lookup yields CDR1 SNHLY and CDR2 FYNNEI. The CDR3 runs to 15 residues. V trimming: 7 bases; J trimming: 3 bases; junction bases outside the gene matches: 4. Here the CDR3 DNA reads TGTGCCAGCATCACGGGACTAGCGGGGACAGATACGCAGTATTTT. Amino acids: CASITGLAGTDTQYF. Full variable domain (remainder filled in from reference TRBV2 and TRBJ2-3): EPEVTQTPSHQVTQMGQEVILRCVPISNHLYFYWYRQILGQKVEFLVSFYNNEISEKSEIFDDQFSVERPDGSNFTLKIRSTKLEDSAMYFCASITGLAGTDTQYFGPGTRLTVL.

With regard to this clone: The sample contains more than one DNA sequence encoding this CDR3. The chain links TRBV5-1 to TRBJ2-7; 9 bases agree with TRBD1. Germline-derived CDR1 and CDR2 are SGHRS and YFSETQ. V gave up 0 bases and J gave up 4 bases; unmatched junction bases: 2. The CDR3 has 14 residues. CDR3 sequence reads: CASSLVGQGYEQYF. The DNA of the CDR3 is TGCGCCAGCAGCTTGGTCGGACAGGGGTACGAGCAGTACTTC.

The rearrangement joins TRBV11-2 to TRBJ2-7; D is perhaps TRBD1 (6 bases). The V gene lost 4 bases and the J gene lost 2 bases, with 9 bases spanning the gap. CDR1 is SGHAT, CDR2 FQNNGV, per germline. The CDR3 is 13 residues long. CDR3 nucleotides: TGTGCCAGCAGCTGGGACACGACCTACGAGCAGTACTTC. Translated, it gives CASSWDTTYEQYF.

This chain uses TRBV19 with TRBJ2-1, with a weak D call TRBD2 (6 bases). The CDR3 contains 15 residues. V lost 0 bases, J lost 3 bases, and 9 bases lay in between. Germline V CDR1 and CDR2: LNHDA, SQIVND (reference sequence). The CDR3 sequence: CASSIDLDYYNEQFF. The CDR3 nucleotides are TGTGCCAGTAGTATAGATCTGGACTACTACAATGAGCAGTTCTTC. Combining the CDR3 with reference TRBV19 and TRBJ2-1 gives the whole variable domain DGGITQSPKYLFRKEGQNVTLSCEQNLNHDAMYWYRQDPGQGLRLIYYSQIVNDFQKGDIAEGYSVSREKKESFPLTVTSAQKNPTAFYLCASSIDLDYYNEQFFGPGTRLTVL.

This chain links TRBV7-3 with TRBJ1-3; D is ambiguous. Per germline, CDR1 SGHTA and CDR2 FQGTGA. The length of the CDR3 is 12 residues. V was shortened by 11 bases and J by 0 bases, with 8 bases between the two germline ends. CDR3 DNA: TGTGCCGGGGTCAACTCTGGAAACACCATATATTTT. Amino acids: CAGVNSGNTIYF.

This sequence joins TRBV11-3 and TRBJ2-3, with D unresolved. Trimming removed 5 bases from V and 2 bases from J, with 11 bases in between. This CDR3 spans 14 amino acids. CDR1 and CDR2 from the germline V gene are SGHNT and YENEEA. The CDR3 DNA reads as TGTGCCAGCAGCAGTGGGCCCAACACAGATACGCAGTATTTT. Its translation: CASSSGPNTDTQYF.

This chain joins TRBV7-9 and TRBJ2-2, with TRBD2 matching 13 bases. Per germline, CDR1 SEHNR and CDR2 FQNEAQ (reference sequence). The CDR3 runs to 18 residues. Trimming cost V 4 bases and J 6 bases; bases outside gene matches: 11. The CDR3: CASSSGTSGKHGAGELFF. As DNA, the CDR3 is TGTGCCAGCAGCTCGGGGACTAGCGGGAAACATGGGGCCGGGGAGCTGTTTTTT.

The CDR3: CASTFSSLPGQGNSSYNSPLHF. DNA of the CDR3: TGTGCCAGCACTTTCTCGTCGTTGCCGGGACAGGGCAATAGCTCCTATAATTCACCCCTCCACTTT. The genes are TRBV6-8 and TRBJ1-6; 9 nucleotides agree with TRBD1. Germline V lookup: CDR1 MNHGY, CDR2 SAAAGT. The trim removed 7 bases at V and 0 bases at J, leaving 22 bases unmatched. The CDR3 extends over 22 amino acids.

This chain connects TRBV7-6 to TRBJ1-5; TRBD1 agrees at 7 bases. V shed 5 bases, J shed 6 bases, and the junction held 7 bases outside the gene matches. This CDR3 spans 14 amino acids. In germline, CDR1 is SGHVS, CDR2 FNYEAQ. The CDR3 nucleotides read TGTGCCAGCAGCGCGGCAGGGGGAACTCAGCCCCAGCATTTT. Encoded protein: CASSAAGGTQPQHF.

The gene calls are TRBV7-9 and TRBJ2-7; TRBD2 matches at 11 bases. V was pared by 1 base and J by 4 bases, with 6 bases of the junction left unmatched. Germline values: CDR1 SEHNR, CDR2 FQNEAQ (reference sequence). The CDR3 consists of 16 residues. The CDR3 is CASSLGLAGGRYEQYF. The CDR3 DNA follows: TGTGCCAGCAGCTTAGGTCTAGCGGGGGGCCGTTACGAGCAGTACTTC.

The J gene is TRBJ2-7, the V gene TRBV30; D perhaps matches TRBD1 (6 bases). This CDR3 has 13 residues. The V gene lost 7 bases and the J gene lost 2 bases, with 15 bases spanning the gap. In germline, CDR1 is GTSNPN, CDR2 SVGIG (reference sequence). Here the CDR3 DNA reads TGTGCCTTACAGGGACCCCTCGCCTACGAGCAGTACTTC. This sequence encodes CALQGPLAYEQYF.

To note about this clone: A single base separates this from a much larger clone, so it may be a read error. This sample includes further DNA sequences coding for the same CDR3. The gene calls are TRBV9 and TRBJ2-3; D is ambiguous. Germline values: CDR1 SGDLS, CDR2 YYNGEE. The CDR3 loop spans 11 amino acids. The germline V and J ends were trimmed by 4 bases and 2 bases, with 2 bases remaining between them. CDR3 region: CASSITDTQYF. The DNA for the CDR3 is TGTGCCAGCAGCATCACAGATACGCAGTATTTT.

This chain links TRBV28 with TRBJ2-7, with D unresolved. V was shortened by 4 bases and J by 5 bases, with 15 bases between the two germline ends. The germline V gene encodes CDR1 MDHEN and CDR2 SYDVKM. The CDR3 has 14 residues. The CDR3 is CASSWGGGQNEQYF. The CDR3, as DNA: TGTGCCAGCAGTTGGGGTGGTGGGCAGAACGAGCAGTACTTC.